This entry describes one T cell receptor beta chain. Antigen specificity is unknown. The time point denotes: sample taken at primary tumor resection. The sequenced material consisted of unsorted whole RNA from tumor, nontumor lung or frozen PBMC. Untreated early-stage non-small cell lung cancer patients, around 72 in total, were the donors. Each TCR cDNA molecule bore a unique molecular identifier. TCRdb used MiXCR to reprocess the 5' RACE reads, holding one entry per CDR3 protein. The sample has some 100,000 distinct CDR3 sequences, over 9.5% seen once. The germline gives CDR1 SGHTA, CDR2 FQGNSA. The CDR3 contains 14 residues. The ends were cut back, 5 bases at V and 0 bases at J, with 11 bases in the middle. The data stem from a study of spatial heterogeneity in lung cancer. Study in general: Each time, sequencing found more beta-chain sequences than alpha-chain sequences.

General study findings and limits: Blood carried ubiquitous expanded tumor TCRs more at resection than follow-up.

The chain employs TRBV7-2 and TRBJ2-7; TRBD2 might be the D (6 bases). The sequenced sample was PBMCs, obtained at surgery. The TCR comes from a male donor with early-stage non-small cell lung cancer. This chain's CDR3 is CASSQGLLSYEQYF. Written as DNA, the CDR3 is TGTGCCAGCAGCCAGGGACTTCTCTCCTACGAGCAGTACTTC.